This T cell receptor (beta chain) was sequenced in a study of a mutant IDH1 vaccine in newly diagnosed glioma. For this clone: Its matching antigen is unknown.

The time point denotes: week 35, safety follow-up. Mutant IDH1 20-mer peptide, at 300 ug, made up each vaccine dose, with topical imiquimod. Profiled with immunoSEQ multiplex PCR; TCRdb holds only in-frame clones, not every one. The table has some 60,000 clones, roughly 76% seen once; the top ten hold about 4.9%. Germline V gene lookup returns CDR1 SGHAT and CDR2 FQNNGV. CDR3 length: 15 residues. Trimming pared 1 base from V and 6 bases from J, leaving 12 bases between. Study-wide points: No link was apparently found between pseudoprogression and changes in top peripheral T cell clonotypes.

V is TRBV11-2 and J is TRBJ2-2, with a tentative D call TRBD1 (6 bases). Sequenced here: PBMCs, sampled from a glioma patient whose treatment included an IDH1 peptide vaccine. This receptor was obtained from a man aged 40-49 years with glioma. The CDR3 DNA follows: TGTGCCAGCAGCTTAGTAACAGGGTGGCCCGGGGAGCTGTTTTTT. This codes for CASSLVTGWPGELFF.